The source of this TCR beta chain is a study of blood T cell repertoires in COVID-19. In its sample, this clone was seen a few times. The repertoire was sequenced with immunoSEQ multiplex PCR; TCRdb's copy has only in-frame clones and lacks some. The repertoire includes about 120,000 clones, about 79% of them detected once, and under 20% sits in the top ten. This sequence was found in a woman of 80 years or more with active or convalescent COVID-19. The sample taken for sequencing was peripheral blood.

This chain's CDR3 is CASSRFLQGREQYF. The CDR3 DNA reads TGTGCCAGCAGCCGATTCCTACAGGGACGCGAGCAGTACTTC. This chain connects TRBV13 to TRBJ2-7, with D tentatively TRBD1 (6 bases). The CDR3 has 14 residues. Trimming removed 5 bases from V and 6 bases from J, with 17 bases in between. Germline V lookup: CDR1 PRHDT, CDR2 FYEKMQ (reference sequence).